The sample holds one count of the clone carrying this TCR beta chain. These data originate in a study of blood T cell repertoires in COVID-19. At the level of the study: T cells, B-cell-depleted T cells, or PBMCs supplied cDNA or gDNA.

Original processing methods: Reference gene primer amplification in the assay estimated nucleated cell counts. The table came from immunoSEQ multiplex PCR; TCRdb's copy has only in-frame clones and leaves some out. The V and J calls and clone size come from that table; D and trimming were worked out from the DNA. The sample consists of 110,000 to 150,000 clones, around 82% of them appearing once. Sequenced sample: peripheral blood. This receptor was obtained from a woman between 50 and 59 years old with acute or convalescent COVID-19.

The chain's CDR3 is CASSLSGAVTEAFF. The CDR3 DNA reads TGTGCCAGCAGTTTATCTGGGGCGGTCACTGAAGCTTTCTTT. The chain links TRBV27 to TRBJ1-1; D might be TRBD1 (5 bases). The CDR3 contains 14 residues. Looked up from germline, CDR1 is MNHEY and CDR2 is SMNVEV (reference sequence). V lost 0 bases and J 4 bases, leaving 9 bases between the germline ends.